This T cell receptor (beta chain) was profiled in a study of control samples from healthy donors and cancer patients. TCRdb keeps only in-frame clones here, not all; method: immunoSEQ multiplex PCR. The data hold roughly 73,000 clones, with roughly 92% observed a single time. This clone was found once. V lost 3 bases to trimming and J lost 5 bases, with 20 bases between them. The CDR3 extends over 16 amino acids. The germline V gene encodes CDR1 SGHRS and CDR2 YFSETQ. The sample was blood. The chain is built from TRBV5-1 and TRBJ2-5; D is possibly TRBD1 (6 bases). This TCR came from an older woman in good health. The CDR3: CASSSIPTGTAETQYF. The CDR3 DNA is TGCGCCAGCAGCTCCATTCCGACAGGCACAGCTGAGACCCAGTACTTC.